This T cell receptor beta chain was found in a study of cytomegalovirus exposure and HLA in healthy donors. Amplification used 60 Vbeta primers and 13 Jbeta primers. The data were produced by immunoSEQ multiplex PCR, yet TCRdb's version contains in-frame clones alone and is incomplete. This sample has some 190,000 clones; just under 80% occur once, and the top ten carry approximately 2%. This TCR was recovered from a woman younger than 45 in good health and CMV-seronegative. Source material: PBMCs.

In nucleotides, the CDR3 is TGTGCCAGCAGCTTAGCAGGCGGGGGGACCCACAATGAGCAGTTCTTC. Protein: CASSLAGGGTHNEQFF. This rearrangement joins TRBV11-1 to TRBJ2-1; TRBD2 matches 8 bases. V lost 0 bases and J lost 5; bases outside the gene matches: 6. The CDR3 is 16 residues long. Germline values: CDR1 SGHAT, CDR2 FQDESV (reference sequence).